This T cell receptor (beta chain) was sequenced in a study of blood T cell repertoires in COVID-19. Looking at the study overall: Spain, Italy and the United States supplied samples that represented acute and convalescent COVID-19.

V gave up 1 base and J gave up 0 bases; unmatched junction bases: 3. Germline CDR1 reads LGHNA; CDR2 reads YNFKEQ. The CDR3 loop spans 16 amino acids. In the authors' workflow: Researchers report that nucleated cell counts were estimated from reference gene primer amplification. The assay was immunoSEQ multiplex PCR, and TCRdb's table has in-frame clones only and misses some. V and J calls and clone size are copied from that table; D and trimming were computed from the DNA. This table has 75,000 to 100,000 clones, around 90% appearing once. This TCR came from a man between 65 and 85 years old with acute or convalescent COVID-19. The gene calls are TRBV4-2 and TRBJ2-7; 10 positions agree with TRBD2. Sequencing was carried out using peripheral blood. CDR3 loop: CASSQVASGGSYEQYF. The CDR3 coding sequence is TGTGCCAGCAGCCAAGTTGCTAGCGGGGGCTCCTACGAGCAGTACTTC.